The 6 T cell receptor beta chains below come from one sample, sequenced in a study of T cells in narcolepsy. Repertoires were generated with immunoSEQ multiplex PCR, while TCRdb's copy carries only in-frame clones and drops some. The profile shows approximately 35,000 clones, roughly nine tenths of them singletons. Sequenced material: CD45RA- memory CD4+ T cells from PBMCs. Receptor source: a human donor with narcolepsy.

This chain connects TRBV4-2 to TRBJ2-1, with 13 bases identical to TRBD2. CDR3 length: 17 residues. Losses at the gene ends were 5 bases for V and 5 bases for J; bases not matched to a gene: 9. Per germline, CDR1 LGHNA and CDR2 YNFKEQ. The CDR3 reads CASSLESGLAGHNEQFF. The CDR3 DNA follows: TGTGCCAGCAGCTTGGAATCGGGACTAGCGGGGCACAATGAGCAGTTCTTC.

The J gene is TRBJ1-2, the V gene TRBV5-8; 8 bases are a match to TRBD1. Germline loops: CDR1 SGHTS, CDR2 YDEGEE. The CDR3 is 16 residues long. V was clipped by 1 base and J by 3 bases; unmatched bases: 8. The CDR3 is CASSLTRGLGDYGYTF. The CDR3 DNA reads as TGTGCCAGCAGCTTGACCAGGGGGCTAGGGGACTATGGCTACACCTTC. Full variable domain (missing parts from reference TRBV5-8 and TRBJ1-2): EAGVTQSPTHLIKTRGQQATLRCSPISGHTSVYWYQQALGLGLQFLLWYDEGEERNRGNFPPRFSGRQFPNYSSELNVNALELEDSALYLCASSLTRGLGDYGYTFGSGTRLTVV.

The chain links TRBV18 to TRBJ2-5; D is ambiguous. This CDR3 is 10 amino acids long. V was clipped by 5 bases and J by 4 bases, with 2 bases between them. CDR1 KGHSH and CDR2 LQKENI come from the germline V gene. CDR3 protein: CASSTETQYF. Written as DNA, the CDR3 is TGTGCCAGCTCAACAGAGACCCAGTACTTC.

J is TRBJ2-4 and V is TRBV7-9; a weak D match, TRBD1 (5 bases). V lost 5 bases, J lost 9 bases, and 14 bases lay in between. Germline values: CDR1 SEHNR, CDR2 FQNEAQ (reference sequence). The CDR3 consists of 13 residues. CDR3 sequence: CASSLLTESIQYF. CDR3 in DNA: TGTGCCAGCAGCCTCCTGACAGAATCCATTCAGTACTTC.

V usage is TRBV18 and J usage is TRBJ2-3; D unresolved. Looked up from germline, CDR1 is KGHSH and CDR2 is LQKENI. The V end was cut by 1 base, the J end by 5 bases, with 10 bases between. There are 14 residues in the CDR3. CDR3 amino acids: CASSPLGSGDTQYF. In DNA form, the CDR3 reads TGTGCCAGCTCACCACTAGGCTCCGGAGATACGCAGTATTTT.

This clone was recorded only once. This CDR3 is CASSRTPTSTDTQYF. The CDR3, as DNA: TGTGCCAGCAGCAGGACTCCTACTAGCACAGATACGCAGTATTTT. V is TRBV5-4 and J is TRBJ2-3; D might be TRBD2 (5 bases). There are 15 residues in the CDR3. Trimming removed 4 bases at V and 0 bases at J, with 12 bases between. The germline gives CDR1 SGHNT, CDR2 YYREEE (reference sequence).